This T cell receptor (beta chain) was recovered during a study of control samples from healthy donors and cancer patients. The CDR3 totals 15 residues. V shed 0 bases and J shed 5 bases, with 11 bases lying between them. Germline assignment: CDR1 MGHRA and CDR2 YSYEKL. Produced via immunoSEQ multiplex PCR; TCRdb's table is partial and in-frame only. The data hold 75,000 to 95,000 clones, with around nine tenths observed a single time. The chain couples TRBV4-1 to TRBJ1-3; possible D gene TRBD1, 6 bases. The sequence was obtained from a woman aged 45-65 years in good health. Sequencing was performed on blood. The CDR3 here is CASSQEGQPRNTIYF. The CDR3 DNA is TGCGCCAGCAGCCAAGAAGGACAGCCGCGAAACACCATATATTTT.